This T cell receptor (beta chain) was sequenced during a study of radiation and T cells in renal cell carcinoma. Turning to the study itself: Nephrectomy followed 15 Gy stereotactic body radiation by 4 weeks. Whole-study findings and limits: In blood, top tumor clones expanded by 2 weeks, shrinking by 4.

In regard to this clone: Its antigen remains unknown.

Data came from immunoSEQ multiplex PCR; TCRdb stores just in-frame clones and leaves some out. In the table there are around 160,000 clones, about 85% of which are singletons. Time point: baseline pretreatment blood. Treatment meaning: 15 Gy SBRT to primary tumor, nephrectomy 4 weeks later. Serial blood draws occurred at baseline and 2 and 4 weeks post-SBRT. Germline CDR1 and CDR2: LNHDA and SQIVND (reference sequence). The trim removed 5 bases at V and 3 bases at J, leaving 3 bases unmatched. The CDR3 has 14 amino acids. This chain joins TRBV19 and TRBJ2-5, with 10 nucleotides matching TRBD1. Material: blood, obtained from a patient whose treatment included radiotherapy and nephrectomy. This sequence originates from a woman aged 70 to 79 with renal cell carcinoma. The DNA of the CDR3 is TGTGCCAGTAGTTCCGGACAGGGGGAAGAGACCCAGTACTTC. This codes for CASSSGQGEETQYF.